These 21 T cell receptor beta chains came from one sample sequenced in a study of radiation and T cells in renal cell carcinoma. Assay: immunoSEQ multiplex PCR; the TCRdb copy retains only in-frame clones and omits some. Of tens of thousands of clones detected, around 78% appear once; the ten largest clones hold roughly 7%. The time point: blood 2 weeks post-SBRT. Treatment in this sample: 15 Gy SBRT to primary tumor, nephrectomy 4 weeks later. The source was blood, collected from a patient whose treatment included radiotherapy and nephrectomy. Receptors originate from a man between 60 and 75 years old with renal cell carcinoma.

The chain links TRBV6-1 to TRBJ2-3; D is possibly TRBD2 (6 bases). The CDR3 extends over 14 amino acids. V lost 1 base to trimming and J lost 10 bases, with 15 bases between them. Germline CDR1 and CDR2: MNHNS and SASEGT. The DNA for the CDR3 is TGTGCCAGCAGTGAAGATTGGGGACGGGGGTCGCAGTATTTT. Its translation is CASSEDWGRGSQYF.

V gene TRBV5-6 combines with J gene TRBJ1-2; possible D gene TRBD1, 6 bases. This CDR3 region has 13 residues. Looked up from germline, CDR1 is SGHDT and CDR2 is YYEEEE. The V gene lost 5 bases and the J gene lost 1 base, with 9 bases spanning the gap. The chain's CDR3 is CASSSDSNYGYTF. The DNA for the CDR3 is TGTGCCAGCAGTTCGGACAGTAACTATGGCTACACCTTC.

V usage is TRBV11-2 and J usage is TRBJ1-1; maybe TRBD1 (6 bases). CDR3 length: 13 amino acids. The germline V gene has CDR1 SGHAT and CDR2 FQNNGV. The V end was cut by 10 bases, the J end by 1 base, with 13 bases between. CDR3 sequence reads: CATVDRRNTEAFF. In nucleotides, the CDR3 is TGTGCCACTGTAGACAGGAGGAACACTGAAGCTTTCTTT.

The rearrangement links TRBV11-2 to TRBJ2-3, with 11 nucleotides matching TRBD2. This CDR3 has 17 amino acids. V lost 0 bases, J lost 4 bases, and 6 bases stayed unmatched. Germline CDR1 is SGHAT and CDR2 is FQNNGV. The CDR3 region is CASSLDLGSGRADTQYF. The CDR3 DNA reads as TGTGCCAGCAGCTTAGATCTGGGTAGCGGGAGGGCAGATACGCAGTATTTT.

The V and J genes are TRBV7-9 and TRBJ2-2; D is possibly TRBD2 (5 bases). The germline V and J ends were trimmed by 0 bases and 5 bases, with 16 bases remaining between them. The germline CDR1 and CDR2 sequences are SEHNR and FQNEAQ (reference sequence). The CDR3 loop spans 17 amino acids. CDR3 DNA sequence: TGTGCCAGCAGCTTAGCGCAGAAGGGAGAGGATACCGGGGAGCTGTTTTTT. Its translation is CASSLAQKGEDTGELFF.

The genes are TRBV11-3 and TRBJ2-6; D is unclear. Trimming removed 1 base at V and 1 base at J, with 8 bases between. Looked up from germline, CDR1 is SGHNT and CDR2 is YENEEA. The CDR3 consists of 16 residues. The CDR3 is CASSLGRRSGANVLTF. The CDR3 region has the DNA TGTGCCAGCAGCTTAGGGCGGCGATCTGGGGCCAACGTCCTGACTTTC.

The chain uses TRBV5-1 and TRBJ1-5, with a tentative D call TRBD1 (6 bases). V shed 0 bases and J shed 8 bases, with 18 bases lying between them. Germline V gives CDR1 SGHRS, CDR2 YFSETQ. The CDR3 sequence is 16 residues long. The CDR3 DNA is TGCGCCAGCAGCTTGGGGGGACAAGGCCTAGGGGAGCCCCAGCATTTT. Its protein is CASSLGGQGLGEPQHF.

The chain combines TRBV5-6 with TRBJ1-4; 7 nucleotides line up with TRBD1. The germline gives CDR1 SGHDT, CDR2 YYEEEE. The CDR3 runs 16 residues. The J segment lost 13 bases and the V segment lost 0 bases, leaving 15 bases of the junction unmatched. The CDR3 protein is CASSLEGALGSGSLFF. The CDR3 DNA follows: TGTGCCAGCAGCTTGGAGGGGGCGTTGGGCAGTGGATCACTGTTTTTT. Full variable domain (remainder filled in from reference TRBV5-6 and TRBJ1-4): DAGVTQSPTHLIKTRGQQVTLRCSPKSGHDTVSWYQQALGQGPQFIFQYYEEEERQRGNFPDRFSGHQFPNYSSELNVNALLLGDSALYLCASSLEGALGSGSLFFGSGTQLSVL.

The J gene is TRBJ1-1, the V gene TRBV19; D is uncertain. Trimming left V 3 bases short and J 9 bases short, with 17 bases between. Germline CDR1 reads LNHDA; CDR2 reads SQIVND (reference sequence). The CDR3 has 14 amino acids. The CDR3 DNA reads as TGTGCCAGTAGTATTACCGGAGGGCGGGATAAAGCTTTCTTT. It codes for CASSITGGRDKAFF.

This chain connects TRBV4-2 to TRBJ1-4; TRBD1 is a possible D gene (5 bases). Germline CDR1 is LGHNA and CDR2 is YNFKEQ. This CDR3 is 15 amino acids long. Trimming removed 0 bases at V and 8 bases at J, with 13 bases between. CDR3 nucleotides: TGTGCCAGCAGCCAAGACGGGACTGGGGGGGAAAAACTGTTTTTT. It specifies CASSQDGTGGEKLFF.

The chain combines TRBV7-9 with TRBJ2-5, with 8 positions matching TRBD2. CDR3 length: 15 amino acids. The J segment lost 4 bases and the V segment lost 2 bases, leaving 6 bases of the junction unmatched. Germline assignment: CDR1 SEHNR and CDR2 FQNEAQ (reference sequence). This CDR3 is CASSLNAGGGETQYF. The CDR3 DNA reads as TGTGCCAGCAGCTTAAATGCGGGGGGAGGAGAGACCCAGTACTTC.

The CDR3, as DNA: TGTGCCAGCAGCGGAGAGACAGGGGGCACCGGGGAGCTGTTTTTT. Translating it yields CASSGETGGTGELFF. V usage is TRBV5-6 and J usage is TRBJ2-2; 9 nucleotides align to TRBD1. The CDR3 sequence is 15 residues long. Germline trimming cut 4 bases from V and 4 bases from J; bases unmatched to any gene: 5. Germline V gene lookup returns CDR1 SGHDT and CDR2 YYEEEE.

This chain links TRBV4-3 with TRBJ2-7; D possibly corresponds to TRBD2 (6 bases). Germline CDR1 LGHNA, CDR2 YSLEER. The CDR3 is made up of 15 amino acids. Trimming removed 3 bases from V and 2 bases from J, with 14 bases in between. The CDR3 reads CASSQSRQRAYEQYF. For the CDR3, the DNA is TGCGCCAGCAGCCAGTCTCGTCAGCGGGCCTACGAGCAGTACTTC.

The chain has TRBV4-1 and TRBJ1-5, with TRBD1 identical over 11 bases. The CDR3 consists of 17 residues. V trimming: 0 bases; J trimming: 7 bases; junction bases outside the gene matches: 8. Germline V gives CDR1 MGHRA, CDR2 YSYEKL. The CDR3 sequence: CASSQEGGQGARQPQHF. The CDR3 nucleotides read TGCGCCAGCAGCCAAGAGGGTGGACAGGGGGCGAGACAGCCCCAGCATTTT.

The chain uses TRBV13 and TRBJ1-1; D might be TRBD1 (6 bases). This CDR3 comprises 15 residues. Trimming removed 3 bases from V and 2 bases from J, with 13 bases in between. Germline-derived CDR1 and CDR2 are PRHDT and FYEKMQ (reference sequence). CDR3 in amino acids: CASSFNLGANTEAFF. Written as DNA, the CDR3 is TGTGCCAGCAGCTTCAATTTGGGGGCAAACACTGAAGCTTTCTTT.

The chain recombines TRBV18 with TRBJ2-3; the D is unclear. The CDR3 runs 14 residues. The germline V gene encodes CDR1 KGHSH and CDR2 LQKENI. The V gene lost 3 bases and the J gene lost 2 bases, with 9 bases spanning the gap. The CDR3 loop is CASSPSGITDTQYF. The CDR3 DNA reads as TGTGCCAGCTCACCTTCTGGAATCACAGATACGCAGTATTTT.

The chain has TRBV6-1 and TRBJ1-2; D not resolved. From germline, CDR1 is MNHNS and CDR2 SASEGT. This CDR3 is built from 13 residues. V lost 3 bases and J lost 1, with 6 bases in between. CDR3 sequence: CASSDDFNYGYTF. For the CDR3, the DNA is TGTGCCAGCAGTGACGATTTTAACTATGGCTACACCTTC.

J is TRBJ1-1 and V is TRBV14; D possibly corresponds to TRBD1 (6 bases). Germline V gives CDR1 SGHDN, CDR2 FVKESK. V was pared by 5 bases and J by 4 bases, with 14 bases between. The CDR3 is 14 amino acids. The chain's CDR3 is CASSSRVGGTEAFF. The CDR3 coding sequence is TGTGCCAGCAGCTCTCGTGTAGGGGGCACTGAAGCTTTCTTT.

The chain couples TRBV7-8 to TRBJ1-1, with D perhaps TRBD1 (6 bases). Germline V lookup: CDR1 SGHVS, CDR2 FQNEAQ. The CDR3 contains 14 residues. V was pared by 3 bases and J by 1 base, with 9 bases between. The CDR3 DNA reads TGTGCCAGCAGCTTCGAAGGGGGGAACACTGAAGCTTTCTTT. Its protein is CASSFEGGNTEAFF. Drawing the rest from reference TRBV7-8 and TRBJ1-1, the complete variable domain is GAGVSQSPRYKVAKRGQDVALRCDPISGHVSLFWYQQALGQGPEFLTYFQNEAQLDKSGLPSDRFFAERPEGSVSTLKIQRTQQEDSAVYLCASSFEGGNTEAFFGQGTRLTVV.

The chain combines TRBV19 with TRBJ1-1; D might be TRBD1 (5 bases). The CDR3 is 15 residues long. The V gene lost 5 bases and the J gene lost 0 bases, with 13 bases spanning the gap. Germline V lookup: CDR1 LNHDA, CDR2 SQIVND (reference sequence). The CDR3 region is CASSPFDSMNTEAFF. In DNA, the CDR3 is TGTGCCAGTAGTCCGTTCGACAGCATGAACACTGAAGCTTTCTTT.

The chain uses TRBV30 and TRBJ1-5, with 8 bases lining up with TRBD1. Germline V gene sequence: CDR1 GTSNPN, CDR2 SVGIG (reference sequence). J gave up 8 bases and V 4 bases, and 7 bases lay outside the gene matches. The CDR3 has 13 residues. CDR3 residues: CAWTRQGREPQHF. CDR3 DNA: TGTGCCTGGACCCGACAGGGGAGGGAGCCCCAGCATTTT.